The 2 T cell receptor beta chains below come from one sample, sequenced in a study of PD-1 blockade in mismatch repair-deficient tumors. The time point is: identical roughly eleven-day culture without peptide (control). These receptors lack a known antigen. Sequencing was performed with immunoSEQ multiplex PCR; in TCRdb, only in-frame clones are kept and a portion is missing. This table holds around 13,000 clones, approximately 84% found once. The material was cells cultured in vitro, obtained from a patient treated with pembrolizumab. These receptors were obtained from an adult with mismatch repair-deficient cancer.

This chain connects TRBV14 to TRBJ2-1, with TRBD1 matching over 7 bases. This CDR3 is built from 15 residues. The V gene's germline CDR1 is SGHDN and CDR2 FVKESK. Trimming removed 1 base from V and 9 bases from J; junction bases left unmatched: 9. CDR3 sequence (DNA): TGTGCCAGCAGCCAAGGAGGTGTACAGGGGCTTGAGCAGTTCTTC. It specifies CASSQGGVQGLEQFF.

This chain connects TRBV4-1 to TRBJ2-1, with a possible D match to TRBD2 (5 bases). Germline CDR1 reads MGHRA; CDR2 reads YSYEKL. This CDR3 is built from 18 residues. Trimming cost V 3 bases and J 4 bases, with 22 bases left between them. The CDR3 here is CASSQVDLGLAAYNEQFF. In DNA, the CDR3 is TGCGCCAGCAGCCAGGTTGACCTTGGACTTGCGGCTTACAATGAGCAGTTCTTC.